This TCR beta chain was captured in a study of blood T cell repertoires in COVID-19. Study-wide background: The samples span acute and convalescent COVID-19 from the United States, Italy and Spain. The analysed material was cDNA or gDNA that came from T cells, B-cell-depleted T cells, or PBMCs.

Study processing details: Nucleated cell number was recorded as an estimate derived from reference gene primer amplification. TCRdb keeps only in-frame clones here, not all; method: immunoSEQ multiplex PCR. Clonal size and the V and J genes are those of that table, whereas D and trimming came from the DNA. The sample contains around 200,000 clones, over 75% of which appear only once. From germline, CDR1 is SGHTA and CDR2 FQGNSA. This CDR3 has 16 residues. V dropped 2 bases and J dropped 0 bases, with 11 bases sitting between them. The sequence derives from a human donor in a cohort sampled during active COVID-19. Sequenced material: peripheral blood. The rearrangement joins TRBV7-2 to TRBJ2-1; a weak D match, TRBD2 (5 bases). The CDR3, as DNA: TGTGCCAGCAGCTTACGAGGGATGAGCTCCTACAATGAGCAGTTCTTC. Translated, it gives CASSLRGMSSYNEQFF.